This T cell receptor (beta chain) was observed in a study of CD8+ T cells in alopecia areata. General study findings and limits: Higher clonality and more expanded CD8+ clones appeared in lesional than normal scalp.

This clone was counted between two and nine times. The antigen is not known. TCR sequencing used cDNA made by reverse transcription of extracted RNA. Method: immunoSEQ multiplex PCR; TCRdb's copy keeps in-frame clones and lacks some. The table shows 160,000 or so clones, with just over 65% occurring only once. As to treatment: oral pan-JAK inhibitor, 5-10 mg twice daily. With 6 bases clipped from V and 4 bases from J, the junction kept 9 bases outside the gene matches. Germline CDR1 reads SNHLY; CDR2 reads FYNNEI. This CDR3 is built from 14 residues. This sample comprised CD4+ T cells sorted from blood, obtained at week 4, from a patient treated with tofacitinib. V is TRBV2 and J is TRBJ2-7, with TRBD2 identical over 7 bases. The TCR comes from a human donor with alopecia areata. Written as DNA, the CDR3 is TGTGCCAGCAGCGCAGGACTCGGGGGGTACGAGCAGTACTTC. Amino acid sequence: CASSAGLGGYEQYF.